Following are 20 T cell receptor beta chains from one sample sequenced in a study of cytomegalovirus exposure and HLA in healthy donors. Primers included in the PCR were 60 Vbeta and 13 Jbeta primers. The repertoire was sequenced with immunoSEQ multiplex PCR; TCRdb's copy has only in-frame clones and lacks some. The sample records approximately 100,000 clones, roughly 73% being singletons. The specimen sequenced was PBMCs. All receptors derive from a woman in her forties in good health and CMV-seronegative.

This clone has only one observation. The gene calls are TRBV10-3 and TRBJ1-6, with TRBD1 as a possible D gene (6 bases). The CDR3 is made up of 16 amino acids. Trimming shortened V by 3 bases and J by 4 bases, and 13 bases separated the two germline ends. CDR1 and CDR2 (germline): ENHRY, SYGVKD. CDR3 sequence reads: CAISDGYQGYNSPLHF. The DNA of the CDR3 is TGTGCCATCAGTGATGGGTATCAGGGGTATAATTCACCCCTCCACTTT.

The rearrangement joins TRBV19 to TRBJ2-7, with 8 nucleotides matching TRBD1. CDR1 and CDR2 (germline): LNHDA, SQIVND (reference sequence). The CDR3 totals 14 residues. J gave up 6 bases and V 3 bases, and 7 bases lay outside the gene matches. CDR3 bases: TGTGCCAGTAGTATTAGGGACAGGAGGAGCGAGCAGTACTTC. This codes for CASSIRDRRSEQYF.

The chain's CDR3 is CASSQVSRTGYYGYTF. CDR3 in DNA: TGCGCCAGCAGCCAAGTAAGCCGTACGGGTTACTATGGCTACACCTTC. The chain uses TRBV4-1 and TRBJ1-2; the D is unclear. The CDR3 has 16 amino acids. The ends were cut back, 1 base at V and 3 bases at J, with 15 bases in the middle. Germline-derived CDR1 and CDR2 are MGHRA and YSYEKL.

The chain carries TRBV19 and TRBJ1-6; the D is unclear. Germline CDR1 and CDR2: LNHDA and SQIVND (reference sequence). This CDR3 is 14 amino acids long. The V gene lost 0 bases and the J gene lost 12 bases, with 12 bases spanning the gap. The CDR3 region is CASSIDWQEVPLHF. In nucleotides, the CDR3 is TGTGCCAGTAGTATAGATTGGCAGGAGGTACCCCTCCACTTT.

This CDR3 is CASSLSGGRTYEQYF. CDR3 DNA sequence: TGTGCCAGCAGTTTGTCAGGTGGCAGGACCTACGAGCAGTACTTC. The chain has TRBV28 and TRBJ2-7; D uncertain. CDR1 and CDR2 (germline): MDHEN, SYDVKM. Trimming stripped 3 bases from V and 2 bases from J, with 14 bases between. The length of the CDR3 is 15 residues.

V is TRBV11-2 and J is TRBJ2-7; D not certain. Germline V gene sequence: CDR1 SGHAT, CDR2 FQNNGV. V was cut by 4 bases and J by 2 bases, with 12 bases left in between. The CDR3 has 14 residues. The CDR3 DNA is TGTGCCAGCAGCTCCCGACAACCAGCCTACGAGCAGTACTTC. It encodes CASSSRQPAYEQYF.

The chain has TRBV6-1 and TRBJ2-1; D ambiguous. V was pared by 2 bases and J by 9 bases, with 5 bases between. The CDR3 sequence is 11 residues long. The germline CDR1 and CDR2 sequences are MNHNS and SASEGT. CDR3 nucleotide sequence: TGTGCCAGCAGTGAAACATTTGAGCAGTTCTTC. Amino acid sequence: CASSETFEQFF.

V and J are TRBV7-2 and TRBJ2-7; D is perhaps TRBD1 (6 bases). Germline lookup yields CDR1 SGHTA and CDR2 FQGNSA. V lost 5 bases and J 1 base, leaving 12 bases between the germline ends. The CDR3 extends over 14 amino acids. The CDR3 sequence: CASSPYRVSYEQYF. Written as DNA, the CDR3 is TGTGCCAGCAGCCCTTACAGGGTTTCCTACGAGCAGTACTTC.

This clone has more than one count but fewer than ten. The chain couples TRBV5-4 to TRBJ2-7, with 7 bases matching TRBD1. The CDR3 covers 13 residues. With 3 bases clipped from V and 3 bases from J, the junction kept 3 bases outside the gene matches. Germline assignment: CDR1 SGHNT and CDR2 YYREEE (reference sequence). The CDR3 is CASSSGQFYEQYF. The CDR3, as DNA: TGTGCCAGCAGCTCGGGACAGTTCTACGAGCAGTACTTC.

The sample holds a few counts of this clone. At one end the junction does not follow the germline gene, possibly because of a read error. The chain is built from TRBV7-9 and TRBJ2-3; D is uncertain. CDR3 length equals 12 residues. The germline V gene encodes CDR1 SEHNR and CDR2 FQNEAQ (reference sequence). As DNA, the CDR3 is TGTTCCAGCAGCAGCTTAGTTCGTGAGCAGTATTTT. Its translation: CSSSSLVREQYF.

The V call is TRBV27, the J call TRBJ1-5, with D unresolved. Germline V CDR1 and CDR2: MNHEY, SMNVEV (reference sequence). The CDR3 covers 12 residues. Trimming left V 5 bases short and J 5 bases short, with 7 bases between. The CDR3, as DNA: TGTGCCAGCAGTCAACCAGATCAGCCCCAGCATTTT. This sequence encodes CASSQPDQPQHF.

The genes are TRBV4-3 and TRBJ1-1, with 7 positions matching TRBD1. Germline assignment: CDR1 LGHNA and CDR2 YSLEER. The length of the CDR3 is 16 residues. Unmatched junction bases numbered 5, after V lost 0 bases and J lost 1 base. Here the CDR3 reads CASSQDVGGRNTEAFF. The CDR3 region has the DNA TGCGCCAGCAGCCAAGATGTAGGGGGCCGGAACACTGAAGCTTTCTTT.

The chain uses TRBV6-6 and TRBJ1-3; 9 nucleotides match TRBD1. Per the germline V gene, CDR1 is MNHNY and CDR2 is SVGAGI (reference sequence). This CDR3 has 15 residues. V dropped 5 bases and J dropped 4; count of bases not matched to a gene: 6. The CDR3 sequence: CASSRQGVRGNTIYF. The CDR3, as DNA: TGTGCCAGCAGTAGACAGGGGGTGAGAGGAAACACCATATATTTT.

By share, this clone ranks as medium-sized. The V call is TRBV6-5, the J call TRBJ2-1; no clear D. V was pared by 5 bases and J by 9 bases, with 5 bases between. The germline V gene has CDR1 MNHEY and CDR2 SVGAGI. This CDR3 has 10 amino acids. CDR3 sequence (DNA): TGTGCCAGCAGTAGCTCTGAGCAGTTCTTC. This encodes CASSSSEQFF.

This chain links TRBV7-2 with TRBJ2-7, with 7 bases matching TRBD1. From germline, CDR1 is SGHTA and CDR2 FQGNSA. The trim removed 2 bases at V and 4 bases at J, leaving 8 bases unmatched. The CDR3 loop spans 15 amino acids. The CDR3 here is CASSLFSGQNYEQYF. The DNA for the CDR3 is TGTGCCAGCAGCTTATTTTCGGGACAGAATTACGAGCAGTACTTC.

The rearrangement links TRBV4-1 to TRBJ2-2; D perhaps matches TRBD1 (6 bases). With 0 bases removed from V and 5 bases from J, the gap between germline ends came to 7 bases. CDR1 MGHRA and CDR2 YSYEKL come from the germline V gene. CDR3 length: 14 residues. The CDR3 DNA sequence: TGCGCCAGCAGCCAAGAACAGGGAACCGGGGAGCTGTTTTTT. Translating gives CASSQEQGTGELFF.

This chain uses TRBV7-2 with TRBJ1-2, with a tentative D call TRBD1 (5 bases). V was trimmed by 0 bases and J by 2 bases, leaving 7 bases between them. Germline-derived CDR1 and CDR2 are SGHTA and FQGNSA. The CDR3 totals 14 residues. CDR3 region: CASSLAGGNYGYTF. As DNA, the CDR3 is TGTGCCAGCAGCTTAGCGGGGGGGAACTATGGCTACACCTTC.

This chain links TRBV29-1 with TRBJ1-2; 10 bases agree with TRBD1. The CDR3 is 11 residues long. The junction had 1 base not matched to a gene; V was cut back by 6 bases and J by 6 bases. Per the germline V gene, CDR1 is SQVTM and CDR2 is ANQGSEA. The CDR3 protein is CSVGTGDGYTF. CDR3 DNA: TGCAGCGTCGGGACAGGGGATGGCTACACCTTC.

This chain joins TRBV2 and TRBJ1-5; D is possibly TRBD1 (6 bases). The CDR3 sequence is 18 residues long. Per the germline V gene, CDR1 is SNHLY and CDR2 is FYNNEI. V dropped 4 bases and J dropped 0 bases, with 19 bases sitting between them. In nucleotides, the CDR3 is TGTGCCAGCAGTGGGGCCAGGGGACCCATTGATAGCAATCAGCCCCAGCATTTT. Its protein product is CASSGARGPIDSNQPQHF.

J is TRBJ1-5 and V is TRBV5-1; no clear D. This CDR3 contains 15 residues. Germline V gives CDR1 SGHRS, CDR2 YFSETQ. V was pared by 0 bases and J by 0 bases, with 7 bases between. The CDR3 coding sequence is TGCGCCAGCAGCTTGGGCGATAATAGCAATCAGCCCCAGCATTTT. This translates into CASSLGDNSNQPQHF.